This entry describes one T cell receptor beta chain. The antigen remains unidentified. The record originates from a study of cytomegalovirus exposure and HLA in healthy donors. The germline CDR1 and CDR2 sequences are SEHNR and FQNEAQ (reference sequence). The CDR3 sequence is 18 residues long. Trimming took 4 bases from V and 8 from J; bases not matched to a gene: 19. PCR primers comprised 60 Vbeta and 13 Jbeta primers. Authors' analysis steps: About 11 million of some 80 million unique TCR beta chains were shared, per a later count. Some clones are missing from TCRdb's copy, which holds only in-frame ones; the method was immunoSEQ multiplex PCR. V and J calls and clone size come straight from that table; D and trimming were deduced from the DNA. The data hold roughly 240,000 clones, with about four fifths observed a single time. Study-level results: Roughly uniform sequencing depth across donors was assumed, possibly incorrectly.

This sequence joins TRBV7-9 and TRBJ1-4, with 7 positions matching TRBD1. The clonotype comes from a woman in her thirties or forties in good health and CMV-seropositive. Sequenced: PBMCs. CDR3 region: CASSSFRDSGLLGEKLFF. CDR3 DNA sequence: TGTGCCAGCAGCTCCTTCCGGGACAGTGGGTTGTTGGGAGAAAAACTGTTTTTT.